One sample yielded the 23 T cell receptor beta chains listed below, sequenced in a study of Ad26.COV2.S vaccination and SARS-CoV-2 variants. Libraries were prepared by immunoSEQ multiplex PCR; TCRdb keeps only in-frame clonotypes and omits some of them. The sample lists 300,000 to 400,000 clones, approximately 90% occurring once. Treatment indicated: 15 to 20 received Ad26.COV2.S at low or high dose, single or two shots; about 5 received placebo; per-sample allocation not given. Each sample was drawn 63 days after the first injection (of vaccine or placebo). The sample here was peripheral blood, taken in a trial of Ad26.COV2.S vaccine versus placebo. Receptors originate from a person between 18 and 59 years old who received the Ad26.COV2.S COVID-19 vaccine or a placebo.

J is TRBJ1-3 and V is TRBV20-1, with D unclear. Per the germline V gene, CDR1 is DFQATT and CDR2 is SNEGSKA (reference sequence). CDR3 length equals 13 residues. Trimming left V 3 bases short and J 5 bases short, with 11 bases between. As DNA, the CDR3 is TGCAGTGCTAGTTCCACAGAGAGAAACACCATATATTTT. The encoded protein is CSASSTERNTIYF.

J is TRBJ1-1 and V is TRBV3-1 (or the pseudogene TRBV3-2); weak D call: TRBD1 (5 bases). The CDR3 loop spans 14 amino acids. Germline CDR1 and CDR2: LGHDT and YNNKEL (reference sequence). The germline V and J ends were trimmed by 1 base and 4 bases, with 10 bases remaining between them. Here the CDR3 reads CASSQVSGTTEAFF. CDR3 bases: TGTGCCAGCAGCCAAGTGTCAGGGACCACTGAAGCTTTCTTT.

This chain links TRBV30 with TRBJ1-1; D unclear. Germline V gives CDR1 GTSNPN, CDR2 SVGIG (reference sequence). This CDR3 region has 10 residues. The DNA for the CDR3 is TGTGCTGGAGAGGTCCCTGAAGCTTTCTTT. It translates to CAGEVPEAFF.

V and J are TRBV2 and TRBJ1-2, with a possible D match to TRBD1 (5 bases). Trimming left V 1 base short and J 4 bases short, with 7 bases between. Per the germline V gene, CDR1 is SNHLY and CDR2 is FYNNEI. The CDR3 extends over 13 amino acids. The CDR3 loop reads CASSEEGLYGYTF. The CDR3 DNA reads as TGTGCCAGCAGTGAAGAGGGACTCTATGGCTACACCTTC.

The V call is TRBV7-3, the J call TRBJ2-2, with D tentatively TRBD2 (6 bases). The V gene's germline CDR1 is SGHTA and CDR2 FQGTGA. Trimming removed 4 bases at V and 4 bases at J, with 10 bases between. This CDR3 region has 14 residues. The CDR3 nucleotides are TGTGCCAGCAGCTCGGGACTGGGCACCGGGGAGCTGTTTTTT. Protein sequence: CASSSGLGTGELFF.

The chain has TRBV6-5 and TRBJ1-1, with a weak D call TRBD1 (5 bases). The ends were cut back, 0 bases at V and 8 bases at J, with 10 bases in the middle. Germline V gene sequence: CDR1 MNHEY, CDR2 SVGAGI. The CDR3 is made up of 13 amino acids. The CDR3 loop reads CASSYSTRGEAFF. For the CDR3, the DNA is TGTGCCAGCAGTTACTCGACCCGGGGGGAAGCTTTCTTT.

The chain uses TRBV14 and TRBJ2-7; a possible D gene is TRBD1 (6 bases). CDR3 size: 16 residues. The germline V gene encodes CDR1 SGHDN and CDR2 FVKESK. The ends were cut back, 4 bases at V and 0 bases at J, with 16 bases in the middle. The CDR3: CASSPGLGQGSYEQYF. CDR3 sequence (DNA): TGTGCCAGCAGCCCCGGACTGGGACAAGGCTCCTACGAGCAGTACTTC.

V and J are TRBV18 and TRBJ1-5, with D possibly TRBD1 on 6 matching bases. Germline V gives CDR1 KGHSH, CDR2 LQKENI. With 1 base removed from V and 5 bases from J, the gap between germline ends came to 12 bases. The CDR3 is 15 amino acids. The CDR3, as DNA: TGTGCCAGCTCACCACGGGGAGGGGGGTATCAGCCCCAGCATTTT. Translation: CASSPRGGGYQPQHF.

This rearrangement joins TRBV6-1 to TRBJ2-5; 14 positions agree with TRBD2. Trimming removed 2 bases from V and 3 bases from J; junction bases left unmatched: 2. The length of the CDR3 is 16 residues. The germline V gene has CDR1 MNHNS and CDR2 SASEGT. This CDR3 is CASSEWGLAGEETQYF. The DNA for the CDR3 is TGTGCCAGCAGTGAATGGGGACTAGCGGGAGAAGAGACCCAGTACTTC.

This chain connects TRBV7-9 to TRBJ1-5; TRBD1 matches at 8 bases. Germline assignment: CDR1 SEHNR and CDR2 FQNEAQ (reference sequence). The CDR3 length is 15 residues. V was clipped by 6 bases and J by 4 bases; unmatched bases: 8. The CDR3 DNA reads TGTGCCAGCAGTAAGGGCGACAGGGGTAATCAGCCCCAGCATTTT. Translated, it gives CASSKGDRGNQPQHF.

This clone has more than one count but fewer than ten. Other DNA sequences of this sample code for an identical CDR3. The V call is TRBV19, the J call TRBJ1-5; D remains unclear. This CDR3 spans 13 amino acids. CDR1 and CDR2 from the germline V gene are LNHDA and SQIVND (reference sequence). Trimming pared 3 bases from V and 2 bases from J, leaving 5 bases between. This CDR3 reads CASSISGNQPQHF. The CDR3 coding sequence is TGTGCCAGTAGTATTTCAGGCAATCAGCCCCAGCATTTT.

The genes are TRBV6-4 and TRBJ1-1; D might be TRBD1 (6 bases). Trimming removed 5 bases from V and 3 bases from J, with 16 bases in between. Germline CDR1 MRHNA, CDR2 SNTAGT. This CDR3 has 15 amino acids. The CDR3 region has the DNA TGTGCCAGCAGTCCCCGTATGGGGGCGGACACTGAAGCTTTCTTT. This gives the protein CASSPRMGADTEAFF.

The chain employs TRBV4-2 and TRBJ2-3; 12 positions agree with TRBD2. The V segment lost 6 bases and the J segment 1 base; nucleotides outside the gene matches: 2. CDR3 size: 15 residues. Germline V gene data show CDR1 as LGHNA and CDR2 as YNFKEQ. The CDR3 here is CASSRTSGGTDTQYF. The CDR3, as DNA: TGTGCCAGCAGTCGGACTAGCGGGGGCACAGATACGCAGTATTTT.

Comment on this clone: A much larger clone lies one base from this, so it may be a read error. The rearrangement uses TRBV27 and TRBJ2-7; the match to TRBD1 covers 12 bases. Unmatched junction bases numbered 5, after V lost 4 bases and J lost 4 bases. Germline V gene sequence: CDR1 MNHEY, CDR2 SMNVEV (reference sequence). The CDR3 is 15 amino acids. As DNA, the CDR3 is TGTGCCAGCAGTTCCCCGGGACAGGGGGCTTACGAGCAGTACTTC. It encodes CASSSPGQGAYEQYF.

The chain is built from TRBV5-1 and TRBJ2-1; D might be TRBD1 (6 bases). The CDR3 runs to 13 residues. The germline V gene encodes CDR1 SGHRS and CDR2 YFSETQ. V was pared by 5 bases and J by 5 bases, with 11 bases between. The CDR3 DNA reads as TGCGCCAGCAGGAAGGGACAAAACAATGAGCAGTTCTTC. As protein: CASRKGQNNEQFF.

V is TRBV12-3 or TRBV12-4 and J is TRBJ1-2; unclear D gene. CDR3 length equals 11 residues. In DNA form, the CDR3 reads TGTGCTTGCCCTGGAATGGAGGGCTACACCTTC. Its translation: CACPGMEGYTF.

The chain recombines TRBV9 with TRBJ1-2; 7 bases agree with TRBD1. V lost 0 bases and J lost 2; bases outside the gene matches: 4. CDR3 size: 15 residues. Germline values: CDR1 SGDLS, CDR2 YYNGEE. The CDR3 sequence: CASSVEGTANYGYTF. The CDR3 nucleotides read TGTGCCAGCAGCGTAGAAGGGACAGCGAACTATGGCTACACCTTC.

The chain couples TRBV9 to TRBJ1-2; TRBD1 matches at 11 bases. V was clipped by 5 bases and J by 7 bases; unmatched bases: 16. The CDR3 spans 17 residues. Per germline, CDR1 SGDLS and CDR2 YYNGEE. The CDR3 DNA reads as TGTGCCAGCAGTGCACCCCTCAGGGACAGGGGGTTAGGTGGCTACACCTTC. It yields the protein CASSAPLRDRGLGGYTF. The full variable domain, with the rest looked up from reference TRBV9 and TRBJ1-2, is DSGVTQTPKHLITATGQRVTLRCSPRSGDLSVYWYQQSLDQGLQFLIQYYNGEERAKGNILERFSAQQFPDLHSELNLSSLELGDSALYFCASSAPLRDRGLGGYTFGSGTRLTVV.

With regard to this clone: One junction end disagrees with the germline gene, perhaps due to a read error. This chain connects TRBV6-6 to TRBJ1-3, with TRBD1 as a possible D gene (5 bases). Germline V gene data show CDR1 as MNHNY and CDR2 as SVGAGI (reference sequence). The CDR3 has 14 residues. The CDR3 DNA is TGTGCCAGCACTTACCAGGGCTCTGGAAACACCATATATTTT. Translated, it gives CASTYQGSGNTIYF.

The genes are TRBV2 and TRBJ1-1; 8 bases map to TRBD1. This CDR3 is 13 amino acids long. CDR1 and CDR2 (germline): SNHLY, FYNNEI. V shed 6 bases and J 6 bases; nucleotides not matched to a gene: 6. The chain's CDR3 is CASRRTGSAEAFF. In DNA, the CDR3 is TGTGCCAGCAGAAGGACAGGGTCTGCTGAAGCTTTCTTT. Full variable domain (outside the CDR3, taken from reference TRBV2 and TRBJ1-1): EPEVTQTPSHQVTQMGQEVILRCVPISNHLYFYWYRQILGQKVEFLVSFYNNEISEKSEIFDDQFSVERPDGSNFTLKIRSTKLEDSAMYFCASRRTGSAEAFFGQGTRLTVV.

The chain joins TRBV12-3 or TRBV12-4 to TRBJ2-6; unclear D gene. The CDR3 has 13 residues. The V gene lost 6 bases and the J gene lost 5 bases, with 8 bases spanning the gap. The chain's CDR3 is CASSPDRANVLTF. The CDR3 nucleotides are TGTGCCAGCAGCCCAGACAGGGCCAACGTCCTGACTTTC.

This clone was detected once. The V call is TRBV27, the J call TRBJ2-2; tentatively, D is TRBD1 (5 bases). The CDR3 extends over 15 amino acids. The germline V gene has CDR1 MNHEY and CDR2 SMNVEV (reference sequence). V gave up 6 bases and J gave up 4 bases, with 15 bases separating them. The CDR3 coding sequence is TGTGCCAGCAGCTCGCTTGGGGCCCCCACCGGGGAGCTGTTTTTT. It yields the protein CASSSLGAPTGELFF.

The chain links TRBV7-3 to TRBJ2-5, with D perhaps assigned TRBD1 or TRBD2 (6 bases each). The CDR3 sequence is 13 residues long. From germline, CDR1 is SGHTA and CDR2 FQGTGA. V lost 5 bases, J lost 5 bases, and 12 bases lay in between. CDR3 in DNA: TGTGCCAGCAGCGGGGGGCCGTATGAGACCCAGTACTTC. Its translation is CASSGGPYETQYF.